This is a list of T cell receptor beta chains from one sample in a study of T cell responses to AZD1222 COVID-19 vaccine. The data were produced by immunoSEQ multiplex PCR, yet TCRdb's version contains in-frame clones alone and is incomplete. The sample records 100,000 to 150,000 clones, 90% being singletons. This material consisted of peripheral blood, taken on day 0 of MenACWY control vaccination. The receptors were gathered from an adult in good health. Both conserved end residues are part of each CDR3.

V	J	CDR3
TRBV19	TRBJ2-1	CASSPPGTSANEQFF
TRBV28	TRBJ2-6	CASSFSGTGGTGANVLTF
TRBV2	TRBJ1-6	CASTTGTGNSPLHF
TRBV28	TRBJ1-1	CATATGTKNTEAFF
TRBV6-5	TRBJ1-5	CASSYWPRGNQPQHF
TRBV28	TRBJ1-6	CASSFGFGDRGLLDSPLHF
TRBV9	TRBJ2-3	CASSVATGGGDTQYF
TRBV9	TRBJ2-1	CASSVVLSGAGYNEQFF
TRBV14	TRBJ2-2	CASSQNDRPTGELFF
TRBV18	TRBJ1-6	CASATREGFNSPLHF
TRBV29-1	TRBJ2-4	CSVVGISENIQYF
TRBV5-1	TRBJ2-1	CASSQDAPTINEQFF
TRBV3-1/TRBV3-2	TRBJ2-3	CASSQDLEGHDTQYF
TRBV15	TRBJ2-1	CATRRGSYNEQFF
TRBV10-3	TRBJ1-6	CAISDIGLLHF
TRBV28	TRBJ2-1	CASSLGLAEYNEQFF
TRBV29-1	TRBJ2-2	CSVEGRPNTGELFF
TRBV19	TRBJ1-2	CASTLRTGPINYGYTF
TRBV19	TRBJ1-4	CASSTGGNEKLFF
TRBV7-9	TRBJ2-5	CASSFDRSGETQYF
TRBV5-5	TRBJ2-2	CASSFRENTGELFF
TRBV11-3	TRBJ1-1	CASSLGRGTEAFF